This T cell receptor beta chain was documented in a study of cytomegalovirus exposure and HLA in healthy donors. At the level of the study: An analysis done earlier identified almost 120 million unique TCR beta sequences from approximately 180 million T cells. Regarding the study as a whole: In terms of immune exposure information, only CMV serostatus was available. Analyses of presence/absence relied on an assumption of roughly uniform sequencing depth across donors.

Primers included in the PCR were 60 Vbeta and 13 Jbeta primers. Sequencing was performed with immunoSEQ multiplex PCR; in TCRdb, only in-frame clones are kept and a portion is missing. The sample lists about 220,000 clones, less than 85% occurring once. CDR1 and CDR2 (germline): SQVTM, ANQGSEA. Deletions cut 7 bases from V and 7 bases from J, with 10 bases between. The CDR3 contains 10 residues. This clone was seen just once. The antigen is undetermined. The rearrangement links TRBV29-1 to TRBJ1-1; D is ambiguous. The sequencing input was PBMCs. This TCR was sampled from a man aged 18 to 35 in good health and CMV-seronegative. The DNA of the CDR3 is TGCAGCGGAACATACCTTGAAGCTTTCTTT. Translating it yields CSGTYLEAFF. Using reference TRBV29-1 and TRBJ1-1 for the parts outside the CDR3, the full variable domain is SAVISQKPSRDICQRGTSLTIQCQVDSQVTMMFWYRQQPGQSLTLIATANQGSEATYESGFVIDKFPISRPNLTFSTLTVSNMSPEDSSIYLCSGTYLEAFFGQGTRLTVV.